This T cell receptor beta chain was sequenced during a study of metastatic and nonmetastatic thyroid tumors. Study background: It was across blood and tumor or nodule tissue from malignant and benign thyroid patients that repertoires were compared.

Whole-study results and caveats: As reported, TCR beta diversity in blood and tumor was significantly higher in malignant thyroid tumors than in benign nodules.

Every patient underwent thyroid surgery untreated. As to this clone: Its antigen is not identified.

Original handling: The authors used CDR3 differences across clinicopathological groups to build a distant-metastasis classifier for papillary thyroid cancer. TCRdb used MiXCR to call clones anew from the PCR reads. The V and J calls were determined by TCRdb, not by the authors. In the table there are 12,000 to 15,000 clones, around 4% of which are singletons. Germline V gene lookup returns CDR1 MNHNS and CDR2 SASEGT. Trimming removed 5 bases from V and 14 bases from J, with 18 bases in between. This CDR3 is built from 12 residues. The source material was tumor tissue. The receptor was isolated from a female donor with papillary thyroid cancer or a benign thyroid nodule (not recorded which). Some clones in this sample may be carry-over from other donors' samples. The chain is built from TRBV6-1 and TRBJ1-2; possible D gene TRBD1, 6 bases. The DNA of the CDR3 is TGTGCCAGCAGTCCCCTCCGGCAGGGGATAACCTTC. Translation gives CASSPLRQGITF.